Presented here are 16 T cell receptor beta chains from one specimen sequenced in a study of regulatory T cells in long-lasting Graves disease. As to time point: newly diagnosed GD, antithyroid drugs for less than 3 months. Construction of the TCR library relied on RNA isolated from PBMCs. HTBI primers from iRepertoire and Arm-PCR of CDR3 regions yielded the TCR beta libraries. A single record per CDR3 protein comes from TCRdb applying MiXCR to the multiplex PCR reads. Among around 450,000 distinct CDR3 sequences listed, around 15% were seen once. The sample also formed part of further work on T cells in Graves' hyperthyroidism and ophthalmopathy.

The starting material was peripheral blood mononuclear cells (PBMCs), obtained at new diagnosis, from a patient treated with antithyroid drugs. Receptor source: a man in his forties with Graves disease.

The chain is built from TRBV19 and TRBJ1-2, with D maybe TRBD1 (6 bases). With 8 bases removed from V and 8 bases from J, the gap between germline ends came to 24 bases. Per germline, CDR1 LNHDA and CDR2 SQIVND (reference sequence). This CDR3 has 15 amino acids. CDR3 loop: CASRRDIQGPRGYTF. The DNA of the CDR3 is TGTGCCAGTCGCCGAGACATACAGGGCCCGAGAGGCTACACCTTC.

A word on this clonotype: A much larger clone lies a single base off, so this may be a read error. V is TRBV2 and J is TRBJ1-6; 7 bases are a match to TRBD1. CDR1 SNHLY and CDR2 FYNNEI come from the germline V gene. The CDR3 is 13 amino acids. In DNA form, the CDR3 reads TGTGTCAGCAGTCGGGACAGTAATTCACCCCTCCACTTT. The encoded protein is CVSSRDSNSPLHF.

With respect to this clonotype: A clone one base away is much larger, so this may be a read error. Since no conserved phenylalanine or tryptophan closes the CDR3, a read error is the likely cause. The chain links TRBV28 to TRBJ1-6; D is unclear. Germline CDR1 is MDHEN and CDR2 is SYDVKM. The V gene lost 6 bases and the J gene lost 8 bases, with 17 bases spanning the gap. The CDR3 is 15 amino acids. The CDR3 DNA sequence: TGTGCCAGCAGACGACCGGGTTACTACGATTCACCCCTCCACCTT. Protein product: CASRRPGYYDSPLHL.

The rearrangement joins TRBV7-9 to TRBJ2-7; perhaps TRBD2 as D (5 bases). CDR1 is SEHNR, CDR2 FQNEAQ, per germline (reference sequence). The CDR3 totals 14 residues. Trimming removed 0 bases at V and 8 bases at J, with 14 bases between. The CDR3 sequence is CASSLASGTLQQYF. The CDR3 nucleotides read TGTGCCAGCAGCTTAGCTTCGGGAACCCTTCAGCAGTACTTC.

This chain links TRBV18 with TRBJ1-6, with D unresolved. CDR1 is KGHSH and CDR2 is LQKENI in the germline V gene. CDR3 length: 15 amino acids. Trimming shortened V by 2 bases and J by 5 bases, and 10 bases separated the two germline ends. CDR3 protein: CASSPTPADNSPLHF. The DNA of the CDR3 is TGTGCCAGCTCACCAACACCAGCCGATAATTCACCCCTCCACTTT.

This clonotype was observed a handful of times. CDR3 region: CASSFEDRSGNIQYF. The CDR3 DNA is TGTGCCAGCAGCTTCGAGGACAGGTCCGGGAACATTCAGTACTTC. This chain joins TRBV11-3 and TRBJ2-4, with 7 bases that match TRBD1. The germline V gene has CDR1 SGHNT and CDR2 YENEEA. The CDR3 is 15 residues long. V lost 3 bases and J lost 7; bases outside the gene matches: 9.

This clonotype was observed a handful of times. The rearrangement links TRBV9 to TRBJ2-1; possibly TRBD2 for D (6 bases). Per the germline V gene, CDR1 is SGDLS and CDR2 is YYNGEE. There are 15 residues in the CDR3. Trimming removed 0 bases at V and 7 bases at J, with 14 bases between. CDR3 residues: CASSVVAERLNEQFF. In DNA form, the CDR3 reads TGTGCCAGCAGCGTAGTAGCGGAACGGCTTAATGAGCAGTTCTTC.

This clonotype was seen many times. The chain couples TRBV20-1 to TRBJ2-3; 12 bases align to TRBD1. With V trimmed by 5 bases and J by 4 bases, 7 bases remained unmatched. There are 15 residues in the CDR3. Germline assignment: CDR1 DFQATT and CDR2 SNEGSKA (reference sequence). CDR3 nucleotides: TGCAGTGCTTCTATAGGGACAGGGGGCTCAGATACGCAGTATTTT. Its protein is CSASIGTGGSDTQYF.

Points on this clonotype: One base separates it from a far larger clone, so it is likely a read error. The rearrangement links TRBV13 to TRBJ2-7; maybe TRBD1 (5 bases). This CDR3 has 14 amino acids. V lost 5 bases to trimming and J lost 2 bases, with 13 bases between them. CDR1 is PRHDT, CDR2 FYEKMQ, per germline (reference sequence). The CDR3 nucleotides read TGTGCCAGCAGCACGGACATACTCACCTACGAGCAGTACTTC. Translation gives CASSTDILTYEQYF.

This clonotype has ten or more counts. The rearrangement links TRBV2 to TRBJ2-1, with D perhaps TRBD1 or TRBD2 (5 bases each). This CDR3 is built from 14 residues. CDR1 is SNHLY and CDR2 is FYNNEI in the germline V gene. V was cut by 7 bases and J by 1 base, with 11 bases left in between. CDR3 coding DNA: TGTGCCAGCAATCGGGACGGATCCTACAATGAGCAGTTCTTC. Translated, it gives CASNRDGSYNEQFF.

This clonotype was recorded many times. The rearrangement links TRBV28 to TRBJ2-7; D gene unclear. This CDR3 spans 14 amino acids. Deletions cut 4 bases from V and 2 bases from J, with 12 bases between. CDR1 and CDR2 (germline): MDHEN, SYDVKM. CDR3 sequence: CASSWKVVPYEQYF. CDR3 sequence (DNA): TGTGCCAGCAGTTGGAAGGTAGTCCCCTACGAGCAGTACTTC.

The gene calls are TRBV6-1 and TRBJ1-5, with TRBD1 identical over 7 bases. The germline V gene has CDR1 MNHNS and CDR2 SASEGT. V lost 5 bases, J lost 7 bases, and 14 bases stayed unmatched. This CDR3 has 16 amino acids. CDR3 residues: CASSPRGGGARQPQHF. DNA of the CDR3: TGTGCCAGCAGTCCGAGGGGAGGGGGCGCCAGGCAGCCCCAGCATTTT.

Worth noting for this clonotype: The junction departs from the called germline gene at one end, perhaps through a read error. The J gene is TRBJ2-1, the V gene TRBV10-3, with TRBD2 matching over 9 bases. CDR1 is ENHRY and CDR2 is SYGVKD in the germline V gene. The CDR3 sequence is 16 residues long. CDR3 in amino acids: CAISESAGGSRNGQFF. The DNA for the CDR3 is TGTGCCATCAGTGAGTCTGCGGGAGGGTCGAGGAATGGGCAGTTCTTC.

This clonotype was counted many times. The rearrangement joins TRBV20-1 to TRBJ2-4; D perhaps matches TRBD1 (6 bases). Looked up from germline, CDR1 is DFQATT and CDR2 is SNEGSKA (reference sequence). The CDR3 sequence is 15 residues long. The V and J ends lost 0 bases and 0 bases respectively, with 9 bases between them. The CDR3 spells CSAREDSVAKNIQYF. CDR3 DNA: TGCAGTGCTAGAGAGGACAGCGTAGCCAAAAACATTCAGTACTTC.

This clonotype was observed at least ten times. This sequence joins TRBV12-3 or TRBV12-4 and TRBJ2-6, with D possibly being TRBD2 (7 bases). CDR3 length equals 20 residues. Trimming pared 2 bases from V and 0 bases from J, leaving 20 bases between. DNA for the CDR3: TGTGCCAGCAGTTTAAGGGGGAGGGGTCTTAAAGTCTCTGGGGCCAACGTCCTGACTTTC. This gives the protein CASSLRGRGLKVSGANVLTF.

This clonotype was recorded at least ten times. The genes are TRBV28 and TRBJ1-1; D is possibly TRBD1 (5 bases). Trimming left V 3 bases short and J 0 bases short, with 23 bases between. The CDR3 consists of 19 residues. CDR1 and CDR2 from the germline V gene are MDHEN and SYDVKM. CDR3 nucleotide sequence: TGTGCCAGCAGTTTCCGATTTAAGGTGGGGGTATTAATGAACACTGAAGCTTTCTTT. Translation: CASSFRFKVGVLMNTEAFF.